These T cell receptor beta chains were read from a single sample in a study of cytomegalovirus exposure and HLA in healthy donors. Clones were sequenced by immunoSEQ multiplex PCR, and TCRdb holds only the in-frame ones, with some missing. Here the sample spans under 200,000 clones, around nine tenths being singletons. Sequencing was performed on PBMCs. These TCRs come from a woman between 18 and 30 years old in good health and CMV-seropositive. Both conserved end residues are trimmed from each CDR3.

V gene	J gene	CDR3 protein
TRBV12-1	TRBJ1-2	ASSWAGTGVYGYT
TRBV29-1	TRBJ2-7	SVGRATEQY
TRBV28	TRBJ2-7	ASSLAVAYSYEQY
TRBV6-5	TRBJ2-5	ASSYDRGIGETQY
TRBV29-1	TRBJ2-3	SVEPGQGLRDTQY
TRBV29-1	TRBJ2-7	SVTGNSYEQY
TRBV14	TRBJ2-7	ASSPGLAYEQY
TRBV5-1	TRBJ2-2	ASSHETGANTGELF
TRBV5-1	TRBJ2-1	ASETGTGGGGRMVGEQF
TRBV6-5	TRBJ2-7	ASSYSKGGKYEQY
TRBV4-1	TRBJ2-6	ASSFRGRQAHNSGANVLT
TRBV5-1	TRBJ1-2	ASSLGGQSVGYGYT
TRBV28	TRBJ2-4	ASSSVGQGMNIQY
TRBV7-2	TRBJ2-7	ASSQNSYEQY
TRBV6-5	TRBJ2-5	ASSRQGSETQY
TRBV12-5	TRBJ2-7	ASGASGTRQY
TRBV29-1	TRBJ1-1	SVEIGTPNTEAF
TRBV7-9	TRBJ1-1	ASSPTYAWDSTNTEAF
TRBV27	TRBJ2-7	ASRRGLAGDEQY
TRBV5-1	TRBJ2-7	ASSVGAYEQY
TRBV10-3	TRBJ1-1	AIGDQGTEAF
TRBV7-9	TRBJ2-7	ASSSEREQY
TRBV2	TRBJ2-3	ASKAGHSTDTQY
TRBV10-3	TRBJ1-5	AISDWAVSNQPQH
TRBV7-8	TRBJ1-5	ASSLLRDDQPQH
TRBV7-9	TRBJ2-1	ASSLGLAANEQF
TRBV12-5	TRBJ2-1	ASGQGKLYNEQF
TRBV27	TRBJ2-7	ASRVRGPRGGYEQY
TRBV11-2	TRBJ2-1	ASSLADSSYNEQF
TRBV28	TRBJ1-1	ASSLGQGFRTEAF
TRBV5-6	TRBJ1-3	ASHARDYSGNTIY
TRBV11-2	TRBJ2-7	ASSLVGDKSYEQY
TRBV10-3	TRBJ2-1	AISDLVGGEQF
TRBV11-2	TRBJ2-5	ASSVGESETQY
TRBV28	TRBJ1-1	ASSLILTEAF
TRBV11-3	TRBJ2-7	ASSLHPGTGYEQY
TRBV30	TRBJ2-1	AWSVGQGGYNEQF
TRBV9	TRBJ2-1	ASSEGGIAASSYNEQF
TRBV19	TRBJ1-2	ASTPPLRPVYGYT
TRBV19	TRBJ1-4	ASSSPAMTGENEKLF
TRBV19	TRBJ2-1	ASRDGRTIHEQF
TRBV4-2	TRBJ2-2	ASSHRTGGGAGELF
TRBV6-4	TRBJ2-2	ASSSTRGGENTGELF
TRBV4-3	TRBJ1-2	ASSPGTGGVNFYGYT
TRBV2	TRBJ1-5	ASRRQGVGNQPQH